These T cell receptor beta chains were read from a single sample in a study of blood T cell repertoires in COVID-19. Assay used: immunoSEQ multiplex PCR; TCRdb lists only in-frame clones, some missing. Of approximately 110,000 clones listed, approximately 72% were seen once; the top ten hold roughly a fifth. What was sequenced was peripheral blood. Source of these receptors: a woman aged 70-85 years with acute or convalescent COVID-19. The CDR3 runs from the conserved cysteine through the conserved F or W. Fields, in order: clone size, D gene, V gene, J gene, CDR3 length, CDR3 DNA, CDR3 protein. D genes are given only for firm matches. Clone size is given for some rows only: seen once, a few or many times, or a class if the clone is expanded.

size: few; D: TRBD1; V: TRBV7-2; J: TRBJ2-7; length: 15; DNA: TGTGCCTCGCACCCCCCGGGACAGGGGGTCGACGAGCAGTACTTC; CDR3: CASHPPGQGVDEQYF
size: once; D: -; V: TRBV10-3; J: TRBJ1-1; length: 14; DNA: TGTGCCATCAGTGAGTCAACCGGGGTAACTGAAGCTTTCTTT; CDR3: CAISESTGVTEAFF
size: -; D: -; V: TRBV7-9; J: TRBJ2-7; length: 16; DNA: TGTGCCAGCAGCTCCGAGAGGGAAAGGTCCTCCTACGAGCAGTACTTC; CDR3: CASSSERERSSYEQYF
size: -; D: TRBD1; V: TRBV14; J: TRBJ1-1; length: 19; DNA: TGTGCCAGCAGCCCACGCTCACTTACCCAGGGGGCTGCGAACACTGAAGCTTTCTTT; CDR3: CASSPRSLTQGAANTEAFF
size: few; D: -; V: TRBV3-1/TRBV3-2; J: TRBJ1-2; length: 14; DNA: TGTGCCAGCAGCCAAGGGGAGGTCACTTATGGCTACACCTTC; CDR3: CASSQGEVTYGYTF
size: -; D: -; V: TRBV24-1; J: TRBJ1-5; length: 14; DNA: TGTGCCACCAGTCCTACAGGGTTTGATCAGCCCCAGCATTTT; CDR3: CATSPTGFDQPQHF
size: -; D: TRBD1; V: TRBV24-1; J: TRBJ1-1; length: 12; DNA: TGTGCCACCAGTGAGCCGACAGGGGGAGCTTTCTTT; CDR3: CATSEPTGGAFF
size: once; D: -; V: TRBV3-1/TRBV3-2; J: TRBJ2-7; length: 14; DNA: TGTGCCAGCAGTCGGATGAGAGGGTACGACGAGCAGTACTTC; CDR3: CASSRMRGYDEQYF
size: -; D: TRBD2; V: TRBV5-1; J: TRBJ2-1; length: 16; DNA: TGCGCCAGCAGCCGTACCACTAGCGGGGGGGCCAATGAGCAGTTCTTC; CDR3: CASSRTTSGGANEQFF
size: -; D: TRBD2; V: TRBV7-2; J: TRBJ2-5; length: 16; DNA: TGTGCCAGCAGCTTATTCGCGGGAGCTACAGAGGAGACCCAGTACTTC; CDR3: CASSLFAGATEETQYF
size: -; D: -; V: TRBV7-2; J: TRBJ1-2; length: 13; DNA: TGTGCCAGCAGCCCCCGAGCCGCCTATGGCTACACCTTC; CDR3: CASSPRAAYGYTF
size: -; D: TRBD1; V: TRBV6-5; J: TRBJ1-2; length: 15; DNA: TGTGCCAGCAGTATTACAGGGGGCGCAGAGTATGGCTACACCTTC; CDR3: CASSITGGAEYGYTF
size: -; D: -; V: TRBV19; J: TRBJ2-2; length: 17; DNA: TGTGCCAGTAGTATTAATTACTTGGCTAGCCAAACCGGGGAGCTGTTTTTT; CDR3: CASSINYLASQTGELFF
size: -; D: TRBD2; V: TRBV5-1; J: TRBJ2-3; length: 16; DNA: TGCGCCAGCAGCCCGGGAGTAGCGGGGTACACAGATACGCAGTATTTT; CDR3: CASSPGVAGYTDTQYF
size: -; D: -; V: TRBV5-1; J: TRBJ1-1; length: 20; DNA: TGCGCCAGCAGCTTCGGGCCGGCGACGCTCGGGATTCCCGGGGACACTGAAGCTTTCTTT; CDR3: CASSFGPATLGIPGDTEAFF
size: -; D: -; V: TRBV18; J: TRBJ1-2; length: 13; DNA: TGTGCCAGCTCACCAGGAAGCGAATATGGCTACACCTTC; CDR3: CASSPGSEYGYTF
size: -; D: TRBD2; V: TRBV19; J: TRBJ2-4; length: 16; DNA: TGTGCCAGTAGCGAGACTAGCGGGGGGACTAAAAACATTCAGTACTTC; CDR3: CASSETSGGTKNIQYF
size: -; D: -; V: TRBV5-1; J: TRBJ2-5; length: 15; DNA: TGCGCCAGCAGTCGTGGCGGGCAGGGGCATGTGACCCAGTACTTC; CDR3: CASSRGGQGHVTQYF
size: -; D: -; V: TRBV7-8; J: TRBJ1-1; length: 14; DNA: TGTGCCAGCAGCTTAGGGGGAGGGGCGCTTGAAGCTTTCTTT; CDR3: CASSLGGGALEAFF
size: -; D: -; V: TRBV19; J: TRBJ1-1; length: 14; DNA: TGTGCCAGTAACTACGGCGCCGGGACACCCAGGGCTTTCTTT; CDR3: CASNYGAGTPRAFF
size: few; D: -; V: TRBV21-1; J: TRBJ2-7; length: 14; DNA: TGTGCCAGCAGCAAGGAGGGTCTGTCCTACGAGCAGTACTTC; CDR3: CASSKEGLSYEQYF
size: -; D: TRBD2; V: TRBV2; J: TRBJ2-3; length: 15; DNA: TGTGCCAGCAGTCTTAGCGGGGGTCTCACAGATACGCAGTATTTT; CDR3: CASSLSGGLTDTQYF
size: -; D: -; V: TRBV19; J: TRBJ1-2; length: 12; DNA: TGTGCCAGTAAGGGGGAGAACTATGGCTACACCTTC; CDR3: CASKGENYGYTF
size: -; D: -; V: TRBV5-8; J: TRBJ1-5; length: 18; DNA: TGTGCCAGCAGCTTCCAGGGGACCTTACCTTATAGCAATCAGCCCCAGCATTTT; CDR3: CASSFQGTLPYSNQPQHF
size: -; D: TRBD1; V: TRBV2; J: TRBJ1-4; length: 16; DNA: TGTGCCAGCGCCGGGACAGGGGGCAATGGTAATGAAAAACTGTTTTTT; CDR3: CASAGTGGNGNEKLFF
size: -; D: -; V: TRBV11-3; J: TRBJ2-1; length: 14; DNA: TGTGCCAGCAGCTTAGGGGCAGCCCAAGGTGAGCAGTTCTTC; CDR3: CASSLGAAQGEQFF
size: few; D: -; V: TRBV5-4; J: TRBJ2-5; length: 12; DNA: TGTGCCAGCAGCTTGTACGGGGAGACCCAGTACTTC; CDR3: CASSLYGETQYF
size: few; D: TRBD1; V: TRBV28; J: TRBJ1-1; length: 14; DNA: TGTGCCAGCAGTATCCGACAGGGTGGCACTGAAGCTTTCTTT; CDR3: CASSIRQGGTEAFF
size: -; D: -; V: TRBV5-1; J: TRBJ1-1; length: 16; DNA: TGCGCCAGCAGCTTGGGGCAGGGCACTATGAACACTGAAGCTTTCTTT; CDR3: CASSLGQGTMNTEAFF
size: -; D: TRBD1; V: TRBV6-5; J: TRBJ1-6; length: 14; DNA: TGTGCCAGCAGCCGACAGGGACATAATTCACCCCTCCACTTT; CDR3: CASSRQGHNSPLHF
size: -; D: -; V: TRBV5-1; J: TRBJ1-1; length: 14; DNA: TGCGCCAGCGAGGAGGGGCTGGGGGACACTGAAGCTTTCTTT; CDR3: CASEEGLGDTEAFF
size: -; D: TRBD1; V: TRBV7-9; J: TRBJ2-3; length: 17; DNA: TGTGCCAGCAGCTCCCTTTGGGGACAGGGGGCCGGAGATACGCAGTATTTT; CDR3: CASSSLWGQGAGDTQYF
size: -; D: TRBD1; V: TRBV5-1; J: TRBJ1-1; length: 15; DNA: TGCGCCAGCAGCTCCGCGACAGGGGTGAACACTGAAGCTTTCTTT; CDR3: CASSSATGVNTEAFF
size: -; D: TRBD2; V: TRBV28; J: TRBJ2-3; length: 14; DNA: TGTGCCAGCAGTTCGGGGGGGGGTACAGATACGCAGTATTTT; CDR3: CASSSGGGTDTQYF
size: -; D: TRBD1; V: TRBV28; J: TRBJ1-3; length: 14; DNA: TGTGCCAGCAGCACAGGGGGCCTGGGAAACACCATATATTTT; CDR3: CASSTGGLGNTIYF
size: -; D: -; V: TRBV2; J: TRBJ1-2; length: 13; DNA: TGTGCCAGCAGTGAGTTGGGAGGCTATGGCTACACCTTC; CDR3: CASSELGGYGYTF
size: -; D: -; V: TRBV18; J: TRBJ2-3; length: 13; DNA: TGTGCCAGCGCACGTCCTACCACAGATACGCAGTATTTT; CDR3: CASARPTTDTQYF
size: -; D: -; V: TRBV18; J: TRBJ1-1; length: 15; DNA: TGTGCCAGCTCACCACCCGAGAGACGGGGCACTGAAGCTTTCTTT; CDR3: CASSPPERRGTEAFF
size: -; D: TRBD2; V: TRBV29-1; J: TRBJ2-1; length: 13; DNA: TGCAGCGTTAGTAGCGGGGGGGCCAATGAGCAGTTCTTC; CDR3: CSVSSGGANEQFF
size: -; D: TRBD1; V: TRBV29-1; J: TRBJ2-2; length: 14; DNA: TGCAGCGTTGAGGTTGGACAGGGGGCCGGGGAGCTGTTTTTT; CDR3: CSVEVGQGAGELFF
size: -; D: -; V: TRBV10-1; J: TRBJ2-3; length: 19; DNA: TGCGCCAGCAGTGAGTCGGTAGGGGGACCACAGATAACACGAAATACGCAGTATTTT; CDR3: CASSESVGGPQITRNTQYF
size: once; D: -; V: TRBV14; J: TRBJ1-6; length: 14; DNA: TGTGCCAGCAGCCCAGGAGGGTCTAATTCACCCCTCCACTTT; CDR3: CASSPGGSNSPLHF
size: few; D: TRBD1; V: TRBV7-9; J: TRBJ2-7; length: 16; DNA: TGTGCCAGCACCCCATCTCAGAGGGGACAGGAGTACGAGCAGTACTTC; CDR3: CASTPSQRGQEYEQYF
size: once; D: TRBD1; V: TRBV2; J: TRBJ1-5; length: 14; DNA: TGTGCCAGCAGTGGGGACAGGGGATATCAGCCCCAGCATTTT; CDR3: CASSGDRGYQPQHF
size: -; D: -; V: TRBV19; J: TRBJ1-5; length: 14; DNA: TGTGCCAGTAGTGCGCGACAGGTCGGGCAGCCCCAGCATTTT; CDR3: CASSARQVGQPQHF
size: -; D: TRBD1; V: TRBV3-1/TRBV3-2; J: TRBJ1-1; length: 12; DNA: TGTGCCAGCAGCCTCGAGGACAGGGAAGCTTTCTTT; CDR3: CASSLEDREAFF
size: few; D: -; V: TRBV3-1/TRBV3-2; J: TRBJ1-2; length: 13; DNA: TGTGCCAGCAGCCAAGAGTTCAGAGGGGGCTACACCTTC; CDR3: CASSQEFRGGYTF
size: -; D: TRBD1; V: TRBV28; J: TRBJ1-2; length: 15; DNA: TGTGCCAGCAGTCCCCGGACAGGAGCTAACTATGGCTACACCTTC; CDR3: CASSPRTGANYGYTF
size: few; D: -; V: TRBV24-1; J: TRBJ1-2; length: 12; DNA: TGTGCCACCAGTCCCGCCACTCATGGCTACACCTTC; CDR3: CATSPATHGYTF
size: -; D: -; V: TRBV27; J: TRBJ2-5; length: 14; DNA: TGTGCCAGCAGCTCGGACAGAGCCAGGGGGACCCAGTACTTC; CDR3: CASSSDRARGTQYF
size: -; D: TRBD1; V: TRBV6-2/TRBV6-3; J: TRBJ1-2; length: 14; DNA: TGTGCCAGCAGTTACCGGGACAGGGTCTATGGCTACACCTTC; CDR3: CASSYRDRVYGYTF
size: -; D: -; V: TRBV27; J: TRBJ1-5; length: 13; DNA: TGTGCCAGCAGTTTGGCCCTCAATCAGCCCCAGCATTTT; CDR3: CASSLALNQPQHF
size: -; D: TRBD1; V: TRBV7-2; J: TRBJ1-1; length: 16; DNA: TGTGCCAGCAGCTTAGAACAGGGGGCATCCAACACTGAAGCTTTCTTT; CDR3: CASSLEQGASNTEAFF
size: -; D: -; V: TRBV9; J: TRBJ1-1; length: 14; DNA: TGTGCCAGCAGCGTGAGCCCTTTGGACACTGAAGCTTTCTTT; CDR3: CASSVSPLDTEAFF
size: -; D: TRBD1; V: TRBV6-5; J: TRBJ1-2; length: 13; DNA: TGTGCCAGCAGATACAGGGGGCAAAGCGGCTACACCTTC; CDR3: CASRYRGQSGYTF
size: -; D: TRBD2; V: TRBV29-1; J: TRBJ2-1; length: 14; DNA: TGCAGCGTGGGCCAGCGGGGGGGTTACAATGAGCAGTTCTTC; CDR3: CSVGQRGGYNEQFF
size: once; D: -; V: TRBV29-1; J: TRBJ1-1; length: 16; DNA: TGCAGCGTTGACGGGCGGGATTCCCAAATGAACACTGAAGCTTTCTTT; CDR3: CSVDGRDSQMNTEAFF
size: once; D: TRBD2; V: TRBV4-3; J: TRBJ2-3; length: 15; DNA: TGCGCCAGCAGCCTCGGGGGGAGGGCCACAGATACGCAGTATTTT; CDR3: CASSLGGRATDTQYF
size: few; D: -; V: TRBV6-1; J: TRBJ1-2; length: 14; DNA: TGTGCCAGCAGTGAAAGACAGACTAACTATGGCTACACCTTC; CDR3: CASSERQTNYGYTF